This entry lists 30 T cell receptor beta chains sequenced from one sample in a study of blood T cell repertoires in COVID-19. Assay used: immunoSEQ multiplex PCR; TCRdb lists only in-frame clones, some missing. The sample records 330,000 or so clones, roughly 90% being singletons. Input material: peripheral blood. These receptor sequences come from a woman aged 55-70 years with COVID-19, enrolled during active disease.

V gene TRBV5-1 combines with J gene TRBJ1-2; possibly TRBD1 for D (5 bases). The CDR3 extends over 13 amino acids. The ends were cut back, 1 base at V and 1 base at J, with 5 bases in the middle. CDR1 and CDR2 (germline): SGHRS, YFSETQ. The DNA for the CDR3 is TGCGCCAGCAGCTTGCAGGGTAACTATGGCTACACCTTC. It codes for CASSLQGNYGYTF.

The chain carries TRBV27 and TRBJ2-3; maybe TRBD1 (5 bases). Between the trimmed V and J ends, which lost 8 bases and 2 bases, there was a span of 20 bases. Looked up from germline, CDR1 is MNHEY and CDR2 is SMNVEV (reference sequence). CDR3 size: 16 residues. This chain's CDR3 is CASGHPFLISTDTQYF. The DNA of the CDR3 is TGTGCCAGCGGACATCCTTTCCTCATTTCCACAGATACGCAGTATTTT.

The chain combines TRBV7-9 with TRBJ2-2; D is unclear. Germline V lookup: CDR1 SEHNR, CDR2 FQNEAQ (reference sequence). The ends were cut back, 3 bases at V and 5 bases at J, with 16 bases in the middle. The CDR3 has 16 residues. The CDR3 loop reads CASSFPNLGKTGELFF. CDR3 nucleotide sequence: TGTGCCAGCAGCTTCCCCAATCTAGGTAAAACCGGGGAGCTGTTTTTT. Filled out from reference TRBV7-9 and TRBJ2-2, the complete variable domain reads DTGVSQNPRHKITKRGQNVTFRCDPISEHNRLYWYRQTLGQGPEFLTYFQNEAQLEKSRLLSDRFSAERPKGSFSTLEIQRTEQGDSAMYLCASSFPNLGKTGELFFGEGSRLTVL.

The chain recombines TRBV19 with TRBJ2-2, with a tentative D call TRBD1 (5 bases). CDR1 and CDR2 (germline): LNHDA, SQIVND (reference sequence). V was trimmed by 6 bases and J by 4 bases, leaving 24 bases between them. The CDR3 sequence is 18 residues long. CDR3: CASSSPAGKTIGTGELFF. The CDR3 DNA reads as TGTGCCAGTAGCAGCCCGGCAGGGAAAACTATAGGCACCGGGGAGCTGTTTTTT.

The V and J genes are TRBV5-1 and TRBJ2-1; 7 bases are shared with TRBD1. CDR1 and CDR2 from the germline V gene are SGHRS and YFSETQ. The V segment lost 4 bases and the J segment 0 bases; nucleotides outside the gene matches: 7. CDR3 length: 16 residues. CDR3 in DNA: TGCGCCAGCAGCCTATTGACAGGGAGCTCCTACAATGAGCAGTTCTTC. It translates to CASSLLTGSSYNEQFF.

The chain couples TRBV6-4 to TRBJ2-1, with D perhaps TRBD1 (6 bases). CDR1 MRHNA and CDR2 SNTAGT come from the germline V gene. This CDR3 contains 15 residues. The V end lost 5 bases, the J end lost 2 bases, and 13 bases lay between the germline ends. Here the CDR3 reads CASSINRDTYNEQFF. The CDR3 DNA sequence: TGTGCCAGCAGTATCAACAGGGATACCTACAATGAGCAGTTCTTC.

The chain carries TRBV12-3 or TRBV12-4 and TRBJ1-2, with TRBD1 matching 8 bases. CDR3 length: 13 residues. V gave up 10 bases and J gave up 4 bases; unmatched junction bases: 8. The CDR3 DNA reads TGTGCCACACCGACAGGGGCTGGCTATGGCTACACCTTC. This codes for CATPTGAGYGYTF.

CDR3: CASSVRTSGRSGELFF. CDR3 nucleotide sequence: TGTGCCAGCAGCGTCCGGACTAGCGGGAGATCCGGGGAGCTGTTTTTT. The chain employs TRBV9 and TRBJ2-2, with TRBD2 matching 13 bases. J was trimmed by 6 bases and V by 2 bases; bases with no gene match: 4. Germline-derived CDR1 and CDR2 are SGDLS and YYNGEE. The CDR3 covers 16 residues.

The sample holds one count of this clone. V gene TRBV7-2 combines with J gene TRBJ2-7; maybe TRBD2 (6 bases). The CDR3 loop spans 14 amino acids. Germline values: CDR1 SGHTA, CDR2 FQGNSA. The ends were cut back, 2 bases at V and 5 bases at J, with 13 bases in the middle. This chain's CDR3 is CASSLWDSGNEQYF. The CDR3 DNA follows: TGTGCCAGCAGCTTATGGGATAGCGGCAACGAGCAGTACTTC.

The rearrangement uses TRBV6-2 or TRBV6-3 and TRBJ1-1, with a weak D call TRBD1 (5 bases). Trimming took off 5 bases at V and 4 bases at J, with 17 bases between the two ends. The CDR3 consists of 15 residues. The germline CDR1 and CDR2 sequences are MNHEY and SVGEGT. Written as DNA, the CDR3 is TGTGCCAGCAGTCCGGGACTAAGGGCGAGCACTGAAGCTTTCTTT. Amino acid sequence: CASSPGLRASTEAFF.

The CDR3 coding sequence is TGTGCCAGCAGTCGCCGACTGGCGAGCTCCTATAATTCACCCCTCCACTTT. Encoded protein: CASSRRLASSYNSPLHF. This chain uses TRBV7-2 with TRBJ1-6; unclear D gene. The CDR3 is 17 residues long. Germline assignment: CDR1 SGHTA and CDR2 FQGNSA. V lost 6 bases to trimming and J lost 0 bases, with 15 bases between them.

This CDR3 is CACSQGAGTEAFF. CDR3 sequence (DNA): TGTGCCTGTTCCCAGGGGGCTGGGACTGAAGCTTTCTTT. The J gene is TRBJ1-1, the V gene TRBV19; 8 bases map to TRBD1. The CDR3 consists of 13 residues. Germline lookup yields CDR1 LNHDA and CDR2 SQIVND (reference sequence). With 11 bases clipped from V and 5 bases from J, the junction kept 10 bases outside the gene matches.

This chain links TRBV5-1 with TRBJ1-2; D ambiguous. V lost 4 bases to trimming and J lost 8 bases, with 18 bases between them. Per the germline V gene, CDR1 is SGHRS and CDR2 is YFSETQ. The CDR3 runs 14 residues. CDR3 sequence: CASSPRHQGWGYTF. Written as DNA, the CDR3 is TGCGCCAGCAGCCCGAGACACCAAGGATGGGGCTACACCTTC.

A note on this clone: Other DNA sequences in the sample encode the same CDR3. The chain has TRBV24-1 and TRBJ1-2; a possible D gene is TRBD1 (5 bases). Per the germline V gene, CDR1 is KGHDR and CDR2 is SFDVKD. CDR3 size: 12 residues. Trimming cost V 4 bases and J 5 bases, with 7 bases left between them. In DNA form, the CDR3 reads TGTGCCACCAGTGAGGCAGGGTATGGCTACACCTTC. Encoded protein: CATSEAGYGYTF.

For this clone: Other DNA sequences of this sample code for an identical CDR3. V and J are TRBV19 and TRBJ2-2, with 9 bases matching TRBD2. The CDR3 consists of 17 residues. Germline V gene lookup returns CDR1 LNHDA and CDR2 SQIVND (reference sequence). J gave up 7 bases and V 8 bases, and 17 bases lay outside the gene matches. CDR3 sequence reads: CASRARGGGPFIGELFF. Written as DNA, the CDR3 is TGTGCCAGTCGGGCTCGCGGGGGGGGCCCTTTTATCGGGGAGCTGTTTTTT. Together with reference TRBV19 and TRBJ2-2, the CDR3 gives the full variable domain: DGGITQSPKYLFRKEGQNVTLSCEQNLNHDAMYWYRQDPGQGLRLIYYSQIVNDFQKGDIAEGYSVSREKKESFPLTVTSAQKNPTAFYLCASRARGGGPFIGELFFGEGSRLTVL.

This sequence joins TRBV7-8 and TRBJ1-2; D is ambiguous. Trimming took off 2 bases at V and 4 bases at J, with 8 bases between the two ends. CDR3 length: 13 amino acids. Germline CDR1 SGHVS, CDR2 FQNEAQ. The CDR3, as DNA: TGTGCCAGCAGCTTAACCCTATTCTATGGCTACACCTTC. As protein: CASSLTLFYGYTF.

The chain employs TRBV3-1 (or the pseudogene TRBV3-2) and TRBJ1-3, with 9 bases matching TRBD1. Germline CDR1 LGHDT, CDR2 YNNKEL (reference sequence). The CDR3 spans 16 residues. The junction had 5 bases not matched to a gene; V was cut back by 1 base and J by 4 bases. The CDR3 DNA reads as TGTGCCAGCAGCCAAGTTAGGGGACAGGGAGGAAACACCATATATTTT. It is translated as CASSQVRGQGGNTIYF.

Points on this clone: Without the conserved terminal phenylalanine or tryptophan, this CDR3 likely stems from a read error. The limits of the CDR3 on the DNA are not certain, so only TCRdb's listed CDR3 is given. This chain joins TRBV6-5 and TRBJ1-4. Per the germline V gene, CDR1 is MNHEY and CDR2 is SVGAGI. The CDR3 is 12 residues long, counting both termini. Here the CDR3 reads CASSYSEAGRED.

The rearrangement uses TRBV28 and TRBJ1-1; tentative D call: TRBD1 (6 bases). The V end lost 6 bases, the J end lost 0 bases, and 20 bases lay between the germline ends. Germline CDR1 reads MDHEN; CDR2 reads SYDVKM. CDR3 length: 17 residues. In DNA form, the CDR3 reads TGTGCCAGCAGCCTAGGGGGAACAGACCGGATGAACACTGAAGCTTTCTTT. Translating gives CASSLGGTDRMNTEAFF.

This chain links TRBV7-2 with TRBJ1-2; D gene uncertain. CDR1 and CDR2 from the germline V gene are SGHTA and FQGNSA. V was cut by 1 base and J by 5 bases, with 14 bases left in between. This CDR3 region has 15 residues. For the CDR3, the DNA is TGTGCCAGCAGCTTAGATCCAAACAGCCTTTATGGCTACACCTTC. This gives the protein CASSLDPNSLYGYTF.

The rearrangement joins TRBV5-1 to TRBJ2-3; 7 nucleotides match TRBD1. J gave up 2 bases and V 4 bases, and 10 bases lay outside the gene matches. The V gene's germline CDR1 is SGHRS and CDR2 YFSETQ. The CDR3 is 16 residues long. CDR3 nucleotides: TGCGCCAGCAGCCAATCCGGACAGGCGCCCACAGATACGCAGTATTTT. This translates into CASSQSGQAPTDTQYF.

V gene TRBV3-1 (or the pseudogene TRBV3-2) combines with J gene TRBJ2-3, with TRBD2 matching over 11 bases. The junction had 8 bases not matched to a gene; V was cut back by 7 bases and J by 2 bases. The CDR3 covers 16 residues. The V gene's germline CDR1 is LGHDT and CDR2 YNNKEL (reference sequence). CDR3 sequence reads: CASTHLAGGPTDTQYF. CDR3 bases: TGTGCCAGCACGCACTTAGCGGGGGGGCCCACAGATACGCAGTATTTT.

The chain couples TRBV20-1 to TRBJ1-4; possible D gene TRBD1, 5 bases. CDR1 and CDR2 (germline): DFQATT, SNEGSKA (reference sequence). Trimming cost V 3 bases and J 5 bases, with 13 bases left between them. CDR3 length: 14 residues. CDR3 region: CSASAGGGNEKLFF. The CDR3 coding sequence is TGCAGTGCTAGTGCCGGTGGGGGGAATGAAAAACTGTTTTTT.

The CDR3 sequence is CASSPDRGRTNEKLFF. The CDR3 DNA reads as TGCGCCAGCAGCCCTGACAGGGGACGAACTAATGAAAAACTGTTTTTT. The V call is TRBV4-1, the J call TRBJ1-4; 8 nucleotides align to TRBD1. Trimming at V came to 4 bases and at J to 1 base, leaving 5 bases not matched to a gene. The germline V gene encodes CDR1 MGHRA and CDR2 YSYEKL. The CDR3 covers 16 residues.

The V and J genes are TRBV27 and TRBJ2-1; 7 bases match TRBD1. The ends lost 2 bases at V and 2 bases at J; junction bases unmatched: 3. The CDR3 totals 15 residues. Germline loops: CDR1 MNHEY, CDR2 SMNVEV (reference sequence). In nucleotides, the CDR3 is TGTGCCAGCAGTTTACAGGGGGACCCCTACAATGAGCAGTTCTTC. Translated: CASSLQGDPYNEQFF.

The chain uses TRBV7-2 and TRBJ1-2, with D perhaps matching TRBD1 (5 bases). Per germline, CDR1 SGHTA and CDR2 FQGNSA. This CDR3 spans 14 amino acids. Trimming removed 4 bases from V and 2 bases from J, with 11 bases in between. The DNA for the CDR3 is TGTGCCAGCAGCTGGACCAGGGAAAACTATGGCTACACCTTC. Amino acid sequence: CASSWTRENYGYTF.

Here the CDR3 DNA reads TGCAGTGCTAATGGCGGCGTTGAGCAGTTCTTC. This codes for CSANGGVEQFF. V gene TRBV20-1 combines with J gene TRBJ2-1; no clear D. V shed 4 bases and J shed 9 bases, with 10 bases lying between them. Germline CDR1 reads DFQATT; CDR2 reads SNEGSKA (reference sequence). This CDR3 is built from 11 residues.

This clone was picked up one time. The same CDR3 is also encoded by other DNA sequences in this sample. The gene calls are TRBV7-2 and TRBJ1-2; 7 bases agree with TRBD1. Germline assignment: CDR1 SGHTA and CDR2 FQGNSA. The V and J ends lost 1 base and 5 bases, in that order; junction bases with no gene match: 1. The length of the CDR3 is 13 residues. In DNA form, the CDR3 reads TGTGCCAGCAGCTTAGGACAGGGATATGGCTACACCTTC. Amino acid sequence: CASSLGQGYGYTF.

The chain joins TRBV9 to TRBJ2-1, with 13 bases matching TRBD2. Germline V gene lookup returns CDR1 SGDLS and CDR2 YYNGEE. V dropped 1 base and J dropped 9; count of bases not matched to a gene: 4. This CDR3 is built from 15 residues. CDR3 DNA sequence: TGTGCCAGCAGCGTAACTAGCGGGGGGGCCGGTGAGCAGTTCTTC. Encoded protein: CASSVTSGGAGEQFF.

The gene calls are TRBV28 and TRBJ1-5; a possible D gene is TRBD1 (5 bases). This CDR3 comprises 14 residues. CDR1 is MDHEN and CDR2 is SYDVKM in the germline V gene. V was trimmed by 1 base and J by 7 bases, leaving 11 bases between them. CDR3 protein: CASSLFQGEQPQHF. DNA for the CDR3: TGTGCCAGCAGTTTATTCCAGGGTGAGCAGCCCCAGCATTTT.